This T cell receptor (beta chain) was identified in a study of cytomegalovirus exposure and HLA in healthy donors. Whole-study results and caveats: CMV serostatus was the only recorded immune exposure for donors.

The PCR contained 60 Vbeta and 13 Jbeta primers. Only in-frame clones appear in the TCRdb table, and some are missing; sequencing was by immunoSEQ multiplex PCR. The sample yields approximately 150,000 clones, roughly 88% seen once. V shed 2 bases and J shed 0 bases, with 11 bases lying between them. This CDR3 has 16 residues. Germline CDR1 MNHEY, CDR2 SVGAGI. Each of the donors was a healthy bone marrow donor. As regards this clone: Its antigen is not known.

The J gene is TRBJ2-4, the V gene TRBV6-5; possible D gene TRBD2, 6 bases. This sequence originates from a woman aged 40 to 55 in good health and CMV-seronegative. Sequencing input: PBMCs. The CDR3 protein is CASSYHAAGAKNIQYF. The CDR3 nucleotides are TGTGCCAGCAGTTACCACGCAGCGGGAGCCAAAAACATTCAGTACTTC.